This T cell receptor beta chain is from a study of blood T cell repertoires in COVID-19. In the study's own analysis: Estimates of nucleated cell counts were drawn from the amplification of reference gene primers. Clones were read by immunoSEQ multiplex PCR, and TCRdb kept only the in-frame ones, dropping some. From that table come the V and J calls and clone size; the DNA was used to work out D and trimming. The table has around 16,000 clones, 85% to 90% seen once. Germline CDR1 is SGHRS and CDR2 is YFSETQ. The length of the CDR3 is 14 residues. V gave up 1 base and J gave up 14 bases; unmatched junction bases: 11.

This clonotype originated in a man aged 55 to 70 with acute or convalescent COVID-19. The chain carries TRBV5-1 and TRBJ2-5; TRBD2 agrees at 10 bases. Specimen: peripheral blood. In DNA form, the CDR3 reads TGCGCCAGCAGCTTGACTAGCGGGATGGGGCTGAGTTACTTC. Translation: CASSLTSGMGLSYF.